One sample yielded the 9 T cell receptor beta chains listed below, sequenced in a study of blood T cells in healthy people across ages. PCR was performed a second time for 7 to 11 cycles using a sample-barcoded 5' primer and a J-beta primer mix. TCRdb called the 5' RACE reads again in MiXCR, with one record for every CDR3 protein. The data contain 600,000 to 850,000 distinct CDR3 sequences, 20% to 25% of them singletons. These data were also filed under a second study, of T cells of mothers and their children.

The specimen was blood. The receptors shown here come from a boy between 5 and 17 years old in good health.

In this sample, this clonotype turned up a few times. The chain uses TRBV18 and TRBJ2-1, with TRBD2 matching 7 bases. There are 15 residues in the CDR3. V lost 2 bases, J lost 5 bases, and 6 bases stayed unmatched. Per the germline V gene, CDR1 is KGHSH and CDR2 is LQKENI. CDR3 nucleotides: TGTGCCAGCTCACCAGGGGTAGCGGGTAACAATGAGCAGTTCTTC. The encoded protein is CASSPGVAGNNEQFF.

This clonotype appeared a few times. The CDR3 nucleotides are TGTGCCAGCAGCCCTGGGGGCGCGGGGACCCAGTACTTC. As protein: CASSPGGAGTQYF. The J gene is TRBJ2-5, the V gene TRBV9; D possibly corresponds to TRBD1 (6 bases). V lost 4 bases, J lost 7 bases, and 14 bases lay in between. The CDR3 is 13 residues long. Per the germline V gene, CDR1 is SGDLS and CDR2 is YYNGEE.

Here the CDR3 DNA reads TGCGCCAGCAGCCACAACTCTCTCGAGCAGTACTTC. It encodes CASSHNSLEQYF. The rearrangement uses TRBV4-1 and TRBJ2-5; D gene ambiguous. The tail of the sequence fits TRBJ2-7 better, so the J call may be wrong. The CDR3 spans 12 residues. Germline values: CDR1 MGHRA, CDR2 YSYEKL.

This clonotype has a handful of counts. The rearrangement joins TRBV2 to TRBJ2-7; 11 bases agree with TRBD2. With the DNA end fitting TRBJ2-1 better, the J assignment may be wrong. CDR1 is SNHLY, CDR2 FYNNEI, per germline. The CDR3 covers 16 residues. This CDR3 reads CASSEFLAGGYNEQFF. For the CDR3, the DNA is TGTGCCAGCAGTGAATTCCTAGCGGGGGGCTACAATGAGCAGTTCTTC.

This clonotype appeared a single time. The J gene is TRBJ2-7, the V gene TRBV28, with 9 bases fitting TRBD2. Trimming removed 8 bases from V and 5 bases from J; junction bases left unmatched: 7. The CDR3 contains 13 residues. Germline V CDR1 and CDR2: MDHEN, SYDVKM. CDR3 in DNA: TGTGCCAGCGTATTAGCGGGAGCGAACGAGCAGTACTTC. This encodes CASVLAGANEQYF.

This chain links TRBV15 with TRBJ2-1; 11 bases are a match to TRBD2. The germline CDR1 and CDR2 sequences are LNHNV and YYDKDF (reference sequence). CDR3 length equals 17 residues. After removal of 2 bases from V and 0 bases from J, the junction contained 3 bases not matched to a gene. The CDR3 spells CATSRRGLAGSYNEQFF. The DNA of the CDR3 is TGTGCCACCAGCAGACGTGGACTAGCGGGCTCCTACAATGAGCAGTTCTTC. The variable domain in full, with the rest retrieved from reference TRBV15 and TRBJ2-1, is DAMVIQNPRYQVTQFGKPVTLSCSQTLNHNVMYWYQQKSSQAPKLLFHYYDKDFNNEADTPDNFQSRRPNTSFCFLDIRSPGLGDTAMYLCATSRRGLAGSYNEQFFGPGTRLTVL.

In this sample, this clonotype turned up a few times. This chain uses TRBV2 with TRBJ2-1, with 9 positions matching TRBD1. The CDR3 runs 13 residues. Per the germline V gene, CDR1 is SNHLY and CDR2 is FYNNEI. Unmatched junction bases numbered 5, after V lost 4 bases and J lost 10 bases. The CDR3 region is CASSAWTGEEQFF. The CDR3 region has the DNA TGTGCCAGCAGTGCCTGGACAGGGGAAGAGCAGTTCTTC.

This clonotype was counted only a few times. The genes are TRBV12-3 or TRBV12-4 and TRBJ2-2, with a weak D call TRBD2 (6 bases). The ends were cut back, 8 bases at V and 0 bases at J, with 13 bases in the middle. This CDR3 has 15 amino acids. The CDR3 sequence is CASWDSPTNTGELFF. The CDR3 bases are TGTGCCAGCTGGGACTCCCCCACGAACACCGGGGAGCTGTTTTTT.

The chain has TRBV29-1 and TRBJ1-2; maybe TRBD1 (5 bases). The V and J ends lost 5 bases and 6 bases respectively, with 22 bases between them. Germline V gene sequence: CDR1 SQVTM, CDR2 ANQGSEA. CDR3 size: 15 residues. The CDR3 DNA reads as TGCAGCGTTCGACCTACGCCGGGACTGCGGAATGGCTACACCTTC. It specifies CSVRPTPGLRNGYTF.